This T cell receptor beta chain is drawn from a study of shared clonotypes between healthy human individuals (dated by TCRdb to the early 2020s). At the level of the whole study: A few men and a couple of women, aged 18 to 49 years, made up the cohort. For each donor, three plates each were used for CD4 naive and CD4 memory, two plates were used for CD8 naive, and one plate was used for CD8 memory. Blood TCR repertoires of five healthy adults were deeply sequenced to estimate repertoire size and the extent of clonotype sharing between individuals. Different laboratories and diverse techniques were used to prepare libraries and sequence TCR repertoires, to increase sequencing depth and limit assay-specific biases. Per donor, leukapheresis produced somewhere between about 0.85 and 9.5 billion PBMCs.

Points on this clone: The specificity of this receptor is unknown. Nothing much larger sits one base from this clone, and base qualities are not available.

Healthy HIV-negative adults with no recently reported acute infections or vaccinations were included as donors. All donors were Caucasian adults living in Nashville, Tennessee, USA. CD8 memory samples consisted of magnetically selected CD45RO+ cells combined with CCR7-negative CD45RA+ effector memory (TemRA) cells. Blood was obtained by leukapheresis, after which PBMCs were separated by Ficoll-Histopaque density gradient centrifugation and cryopreserved in liquid nitrogen vapor phase. Analytical flow cytometry was used to check the purity and quantity of each magnetically sorted T cell population. Each sorted fraction had its genomic DNA isolated and then quantified by UV absorbance on a Nanodrop 2000c. The germline V gene supplies CDR1 MDHEN and CDR2 SYDVKM. The CDR3 runs 18 residues from the cysteine to the phenylalanine. Kept here is only the CDR3 DNA, which spans 54 bases and is read in frame from base 1. The junction shows trimming of 5 bases on V and 3 bases on J, and the gene matches do not reach 18 bases of it.

Findings and caveats that apply to the study as a whole: When a handful of donors were compared, the shared fraction of clonotypes was roughly 5% for naive CD4, about 4% for naive CD8, 2.3% for memory CD4, and less than 0.45% for memory CD8. Sampling was restricted to blood, and TCR repertoires in tissue are likely to differ from TCR repertoires in blood. The genetic and exposure-history diversity represented was limited by the small number of donors. Larger estimated clonotype richness was generally found for naive subsets than for memory subsets. Incomplete sequencing was indicated by rarefaction of sorted-subset datasets, despite the large sequencing depth. Clonotypes shared by all four sorted-subset donors showed higher generation probabilities than non-shared clonotypes. Pairwise subsampling led to the expectation that sequencing depth would affect the degree of clonotype sharing among donors.

Using the deep immunoSEQ assay, multiplex PCR amplified TCR CDR3 regions from genomic DNA. Genomic DNA extracted from each cell subset was distributed evenly over all wells of several immunoSEQ 96-well plates, and each plate served as one replicate. For sorted subsets, roughly 200 ng genomic DNA, equal to 30,000 or so T cell genomes, was loaded into each replicate PCR. Purified libraries were quantified with a Qubit 3.0 fluorometer, sized on a Bioanalyzer 2100, and re-quantified with the KAPA Library Quantification kit. A separate single-read 150-cycle Illumina NextSeq 550 flow cell was used to sequence each immunoSEQ 96-well plate. From the authors' description of their analysis: The immunoSEQ output contained only junctional sequences without quality scores, so filtering could not match that applied to full-length reads. Sequences were annotated with PyIR, a Python wrapper for IgBLAST v1.9, and V/J genes and CDR3 were assigned using IMGT germline references. Reads were removed for weak V/J assignments (E-value above 1e-6), missing CDR3, stop codons, out-of-frame junctions, or ambiguous translated residues. A V3J clonotype was defined by an identical inferred V gene, J gene, and CDR3 amino acid sequence. The percentage overlap between two repertoires was calculated by dividing the number of shared unique clonotypes by the size of the smaller repertoire. Repertoire richness was assessed with RTK rarefaction, the Chao1 estimator, and Recon v2.1 estimates of unobserved clonotypes. OLGA was used to compute generation probabilities for all TCRbeta clonotypes that the gDNA method yielded from a handful of donors. Not all clones reach the TCRdb copy of this immuneACCESS table, which keeps in-frame sequences only. Checked studies attribute under half of the gap to unresolved V genes and leave the rest unexplained. The DNA was the basis for D and trimming; V, J and clone size are from that table. The sample has approximately 82,000 clones on record, 62% of them singletons. The top ten clonotypes cover around 50% of the sample.

The chain employs TRBV28 and TRBJ2-7; 8 central nucleotides agree with TRBD1. The specimen was memory CD8+ T cells sorted from blood. What this sample's cell subset or site label stands for: CD45RO+ cells pooled with CCR7-negative TemRA cells. This clonotype was sampled from a man aged 25 to 40 in good health. Here is the DNA: TGTGCCAGCAGTCCATCTCACATAGGGACAGGCTTAGACTACGAGCAGTACTTC. This translates into CASSPSHIGTGLDYEQYF.